This TCR beta chain is drawn from a study of read filtering for tumor transcriptome and immune sequencing. Across the whole study: IR-seq gave about 3.5 to 10.27 million TCR reads per sample; RNA-seq gave roughly 75 to 1,300.

At the time of active disease, bone marrow was collected from every patient. The junction had 4 bases not matched to a gene; V was cut back by 4 bases and J by 1 base. CDR1 and CDR2 from the germline V gene are SGHRS and YFSETQ. The length of the CDR3 is 14 residues. Findings of the study overall: Compared with RNA-seq, IR-seq gave much higher clonotype depth and reliability. Dropping single-read clonotypes raised IR-seq and RNA-seq shared-clonotype correlation.

This clonotype came up many times. The antigen remains undetermined. The library was built from around 0.4 ug RNA with molecular barcoded adaptors for alpha/delta and beta/gamma chains. TCRdb reprocessed the reads via MiXCR and lists one record per CDR3 protein. This repertoire shows around 33,000 distinct CDR3 sequences, around a sixth found once; its top ten account for roughly 16%. This chain connects TRBV5-1 to TRBJ1-1, with 7 nucleotides matching TRBD1. The material sequenced was a population of CD138-negative cells sorted from bone marrow. This TCR came from a donor at least 40 years old with multiple myeloma. The CDR3 DNA is TGCGCCAGCAGCCTAGGGACAGCGAACACTGAAGCTTTCTTT. This codes for CASSLGTANTEAFF.